This TCR beta chain is drawn from a study of shared clonotypes between healthy human individuals. Study findings and constraints: With a handful of donors compared, 4.5% to 6.5% of naive CD4 clonotypes were shared.

Donors were healthy HIV-negative adults without recently reported acute infections or vaccinations. Note on this clone: The antigen is undetermined. Germline and junction disagree at one end, which may indicate a read error.

TCRdb keeps only in-frame clones here, not all; method: immunoSEQ multiplex PCR. This table holds 800,000 to 1,200,000 clones, around 78% found once. The CDR3 contains 16 residues. Germline assignment: CDR1 MNHNS and CDR2 SASEGT. The sequenced sample was memory CD4+ T cells from PBMCs. Subset described: CD45RA-negative fraction. The chain combines TRBV6-1 with TRBJ1-1, with D tentatively TRBD1 (5 bases). The receptor was derived from a man between 18 and 35 years old in good health. Some clones in this sample may be carry-over from other donors' samples. CDR3: CASIEKPYLGDTEAFF. The CDR3 nucleotides are TGTGCCAGCATTGAAAAGCCTTACCTAGGGGACACTGAAGCTTTCTTT.